This T cell receptor beta chain came from a study of patients and donors after allogeneic stem cell transplantation. A single record per CDR3 protein comes from TCRdb applying MiXCR to the RT-PCR reads. The table shows roughly 200,000 distinct CDR3 sequences, with around two fifths occurring only once. CDR3 length: 16 residues. From germline, CDR1 is SEHNR and CDR2 FQNEAQ (reference sequence). V gave up 1 base and J gave up 0 bases, with 10 bases separating them. The chain joins TRBV7-9 to TRBJ2-1; D not resolved. This receptor was obtained from a human donor who was either an allogeneic HSCT recipient or a stem cell or donor lymphocyte infusion donor (not recorded which). It is not recorded whose cells these are; they may come from a transplant donor. Sequenced material: blood, either unsorted or a sorted T cell fraction (not recorded which). CDR3 sequence reads: CASSLDGLSSYNEQFF. CDR3 nucleotide sequence: TGTGCCAGCAGCTTAGATGGCTTGAGCTCCTACAATGAGCAGTTCTTC.